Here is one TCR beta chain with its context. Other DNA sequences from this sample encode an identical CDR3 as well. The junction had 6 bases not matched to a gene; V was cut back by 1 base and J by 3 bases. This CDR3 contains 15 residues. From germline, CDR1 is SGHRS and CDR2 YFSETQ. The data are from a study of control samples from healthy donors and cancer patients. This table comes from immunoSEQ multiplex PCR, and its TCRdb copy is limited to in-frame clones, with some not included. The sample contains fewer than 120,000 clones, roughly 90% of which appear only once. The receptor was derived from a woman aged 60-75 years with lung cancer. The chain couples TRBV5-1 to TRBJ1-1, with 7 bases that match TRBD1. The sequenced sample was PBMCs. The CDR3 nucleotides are TGCGCCAGCAGCTTGTTGGGCAGGGGGGACACTGAAGCTTTCTTT. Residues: CASSLLGRGDTEAFF.